These 27 T cell receptor beta chains share one sample of origin, sequenced in a study of cytomegalovirus exposure and HLA in healthy donors. The PCR had 60 Vbeta and 13 Jbeta primers. Assay used: immunoSEQ multiplex PCR; TCRdb lists only in-frame clones, some missing. The sample lists 75,000 to 90,000 clones; 60% to 85% were seen once. Input material: PBMCs. These receptor sequences come from a woman in her forties in good health and CMV-seropositive.

This CDR3 is CASSSLNTYEQYF. The CDR3 coding sequence is TGTGCCAGCAGCTCCTTAAATACCTACGAGCAGTACTTC. The rearrangement uses TRBV5-4 and TRBJ2-7; no reliable D call. CDR1 is SGHNT, CDR2 YYREEE, per germline (reference sequence). V gave up 3 bases and J gave up 2 bases, with 9 bases separating them. CDR3 length: 13 amino acids.

V is TRBV6-5 and J is TRBJ1-4, with D maybe TRBD1 (6 bases). There are 15 residues in the CDR3. CDR1 is MNHEY and CDR2 is SVGAGI in the germline V gene. The V end was cut by 1 base, the J end by 7 bases, with 13 bases between. The CDR3 sequence: CASSYFSGGGEKLFF. The CDR3 region has the DNA TGTGCCAGCAGTTACTTTTCTGGGGGCGGTGAAAAACTGTTTTTT.

This clone appeared a few times. This chain connects TRBV5-6 to TRBJ1-2; tentative D call: TRBD1 (5 bases). This CDR3 has 13 residues. The germline V gene encodes CDR1 SGHDT and CDR2 YYEEEE. V was clipped by 5 bases and J by 4 bases, with 12 bases between them. CDR3 loop: CASSTRQSYGYTF. As DNA, the CDR3 is TGTGCCAGCAGTACCAGACAGTCCTATGGCTACACCTTC.

The rearrangement joins TRBV6-4 to TRBJ1-2; D gene unclear. CDR3 length equals 13 residues. Germline V gene data show CDR1 as MRHNA and CDR2 as SNTAGT. V shed 4 bases and J shed 7 bases, with 13 bases lying between them. The CDR3 here is CASSGSEGSGYTF. The CDR3 nucleotides are TGTGCCAGCAGTGGCTCTGAGGGTAGTGGCTACACCTTC.

This chain uses TRBV7-6 with TRBJ2-1; TRBD2 matches at 8 bases. CDR1 SGHVS and CDR2 FNYEAQ come from the germline V gene. Trimming cost V 5 bases and J 6 bases; bases outside gene matches: 6. The CDR3 spans 14 residues. This CDR3 reads CASSLRGGRNEQFF. The CDR3 DNA follows: TGTGCCAGCAGCCTCCGGGGGGGCCGCAATGAGCAGTTCTTC.

The chain combines TRBV7-2 with TRBJ2-3; D perhaps matches TRBD1 (6 bases). Germline-derived CDR1 and CDR2 are SGHTA and FQGNSA. Trimming left V 5 bases short and J 6 bases short, with 12 bases between. The CDR3 spans 13 residues. This CDR3 reads CASSPQGRDTQYF. The CDR3 bases are TGTGCCAGCAGCCCACAGGGTCGGGATACGCAGTATTTT.

V is TRBV10-3 and J is TRBJ1-1; TRBD1 is a possible D gene (6 bases). The CDR3 runs 14 residues. Germline V gene sequence: CDR1 ENHRY, CDR2 SYGVKD. V lost 4 bases, J lost 7 bases, and 16 bases lay in between. The CDR3 protein is CAISGGPGGIEAFF. The CDR3 DNA reads TGTGCCATCAGTGGGGGGCCGGGGGGCATTGAAGCTTTCTTT.

This clone has more than one count but fewer than ten. The chain carries TRBV5-5 and TRBJ1-2; TRBD1 might be the D (6 bases). The CDR3 totals 15 residues. Trimming left V 2 bases short and J 0 bases short, with 11 bases between. Germline CDR1 SGHKS, CDR2 YYEKEE (reference sequence). CDR3 DNA: TGTGCCAGCAGCTTCAGGGGAGGGTCTAACTATGGCTACACCTTC. Protein: CASSFRGGSNYGYTF.

V is TRBV18 and J is TRBJ1-2, with D unresolved. There are 15 residues in the CDR3. Trimming removed 3 bases from V and 8 bases from J, with 19 bases in between. Germline CDR1 reads KGHSH; CDR2 reads LQKENI. The CDR3: CASSPVAGSVGGYTF. DNA for the CDR3: TGTGCCAGCTCACCTGTCGCGGGCTCAGTTGGGGGCTACACCTTC.

V and J are TRBV19 and TRBJ2-1; 12 bases are shared with TRBD2. With 10 bases clipped from V and 7 bases from J, the junction kept 14 bases outside the gene matches. Per germline, CDR1 LNHDA and CDR2 SQIVND (reference sequence). CDR3 length: 16 residues. The CDR3 DNA follows: TGTGCCACTTTCCCTAGCGGGAGGGCCAGGAGTAATGAGCAGTTCTTC. Translating gives CATFPSGRARSNEQFF.

This clone was seen once. The chain has TRBV4-2 and TRBJ2-7; the D gene is possibly TRBD2 (6 bases). The V gene's germline CDR1 is LGHNA and CDR2 YNFKEQ. CDR3 size: 15 residues. The germline V and J ends were trimmed by 1 base and 5 bases, with 15 bases remaining between them. The CDR3: CASSQVGLGPDEQYF. CDR3 coding DNA: TGTGCCAGCAGCCAAGTGGGACTGGGTCCGGACGAGCAGTACTTC.

This chain connects TRBV2 to TRBJ2-1; TRBD1 is a possible D gene (6 bases). The CDR3 is 11 amino acids. V lost 11 bases and J 6 bases, leaving 11 bases between the germline ends. Germline assignment: CDR1 SNHLY and CDR2 FYNNEI. The CDR3 sequence is CASKGGNEQFF. CDR3 coding DNA: TGTGCCTCGAAAGGGGGCAATGAGCAGTTCTTC.

This clone is a singleton in its sample. This chain joins TRBV27 and TRBJ2-7; no firm D call. The CDR3 is made up of 13 amino acids. Germline V gene lookup returns CDR1 MNHEY and CDR2 SMNVEV (reference sequence). Trimming left V 2 bases short and J 0 bases short, with 5 bases between. The CDR3 reads CASSLASSYEQYF. The CDR3 DNA reads TGTGCCAGCAGTTTAGCCAGCTCCTACGAGCAGTACTTC.

The J gene is TRBJ1-1, the V gene TRBV2, with unresolved D. The CDR3 length is 13 residues. Trimming cost V 0 bases and J 5 bases, with 7 bases left between them. Germline V CDR1 and CDR2: SNHLY, FYNNEI. CDR3 in DNA: TGTGCCAGCAGTGAAGCGCTTCGGACTGAAGCTTTCTTT. Its protein product is CASSEALRTEAFF.

This clone was seen only once. V is TRBV4-2 and J is TRBJ2-2; D possibly corresponds to TRBD2 (6 bases). The CDR3 is 17 residues long. Trimming removed 1 base at V and 4 bases at J, with 16 bases between. From germline, CDR1 is LGHNA and CDR2 YNFKEQ. The CDR3 loop reads CASSQGLVRDRTGELFF. The CDR3 bases are TGTGCCAGCAGCCAAGGTTTAGTGCGGGACCGCACCGGGGAGCTGTTTTTT.

The V call is TRBV9, the J call TRBJ2-7, with D tentatively TRBD1 (6 bases). This CDR3 is 15 amino acids long. Trimming removed 3 bases at V and 2 bases at J, with 15 bases between. In germline, CDR1 is SGDLS, CDR2 YYNGEE. In DNA form, the CDR3 reads TGTGCCAGCAGCGCAGAAGCCGGGACAACCTACGAGCAGTACTTC. Residues: CASSAEAGTTYEQYF.

The rearrangement uses TRBV30 and TRBJ2-7; perhaps TRBD2 as D (6 bases). CDR1 GTSNPN and CDR2 SVGIG come from the germline V gene (reference sequence). The germline V and J ends were trimmed by 0 bases and 13 bases, with 16 bases remaining between them. This CDR3 region has 12 residues. The CDR3 here is CAWSVVPGGNYF. The DNA of the CDR3 is TGTGCCTGGAGTGTAGTCCCTGGGGGGAATTACTTC. The whole variable domain, remainder taken from reference TRBV30 and TRBJ2-7, is SQTIHQWPATLVQPVGSPLSLECTVEGTSNPNLYWYRQAAGRGLQLLFYSVGIGQISSEVPQNLSASRPQDRQFILSSKKLLLSDSGFYLCAWSVVPGGNYFGPGTRLTVT.

The genes are TRBV4-1 and TRBJ2-7; D possibly corresponds to TRBD1 (6 bases). Trimming took off 5 bases at V and 3 bases at J, with 11 bases between the two ends. CDR1 MGHRA and CDR2 YSYEKL come from the germline V gene. There are 13 residues in the CDR3. The CDR3 nucleotides read TGCGCCAGCAGCATTCGGGACAACTACGAGCAGTACTTC. Translated, it gives CASSIRDNYEQYF.

The chain is built from TRBV29-1 and TRBJ2-3; D is possibly TRBD1 (6 bases). The CDR3 consists of 13 residues. V dropped 3 bases and J dropped 5 bases, with 12 bases sitting between them. Per germline, CDR1 SQVTM and CDR2 ANQGSEA. CDR3 region: CSVDNRVKDTQYF. CDR3 sequence (DNA): TGCAGCGTTGATAACAGGGTGAAAGATACGCAGTATTTT.

The CDR3 reads CASSHAPSSGGVNEQYF. The DNA of the CDR3 is TGTGCCAGCAGCCACGCCCCCTCTAGCGGGGGGGTTAACGAGCAGTACTTC. The chain carries TRBV5-6 and TRBJ2-7, with 12 bases lining up with TRBD2. Losses at the gene ends were 4 bases for V and 5 bases for J; bases not matched to a gene: 13. This CDR3 is built from 17 residues. CDR1 SGHDT and CDR2 YYEEEE come from the germline V gene.

The genes are TRBV7-7 and TRBJ2-3, with a tentative D call TRBD2 (6 bases). The CDR3 covers 14 residues. Trimming pared 5 bases from V and 1 base from J, leaving 10 bases between. CDR1 is SSHAT and CDR2 is FNYEAQ in the germline V gene (reference sequence). The CDR3 region is CASSRLVGTDTQYF. CDR3 nucleotide sequence: TGTGCCAGCAGCCGACTAGTGGGCACAGATACGCAGTATTTT.

The chain joins TRBV5-1 to TRBJ2-1; 10 bases align to TRBD2. CDR3 length: 14 amino acids. Germline-derived CDR1 and CDR2 are SGHRS and YFSETQ. The junction had 2 bases not matched to a gene; V was cut back by 1 base and J by 7 bases. The CDR3 protein is CASSLSSGSNEQFF. CDR3 bases: TGCGCCAGCAGCTTGTCTAGCGGGAGTAATGAGCAGTTCTTC.

The gene calls are TRBV4-1 and TRBJ1-4; TRBD1 is a possible D gene (5 bases). This CDR3 is 19 amino acids long. The germline CDR1 and CDR2 sequences are MGHRA and YSYEKL. Trimming removed 0 bases at V and 2 bases at J, with 19 bases between. CDR3 coding DNA: TGCGCCAGCAGCCAAGATCCCCCCCAGGGATCGGGCACTAATGAAAAACTGTTTTTT. It translates to CASSQDPPQGSGTNEKLFF.

The chain has TRBV29-1 and TRBJ2-4, with 8 bases lining up with TRBD1. The CDR3 covers 11 residues. Germline V gene lookup returns CDR1 SQVTM and CDR2 ANQGSEA. V was pared by 6 bases and J by 11 bases, with 6 bases of the junction left unmatched. CDR3 coding DNA: TGCAGCGTAACGAACAGGGGGTTTCAGTACTTC. The encoded protein is CSVTNRGFQYF.

The chain links TRBV6-5 to TRBJ2-7; D is unclear. Germline CDR1 MNHEY, CDR2 SVGAGI. Trimming took 0 bases from V and 6 from J, leaving 12 bases between them. The CDR3 spans 14 residues. The DNA for the CDR3 is TGTGCCAGCAGTTACTCGTGGCAGTCGTTCGAGCAGTACTTC. It codes for CASSYSWQSFEQYF.

This chain links TRBV7-3 with TRBJ2-7, with 7 bases identical to TRBD2. Germline CDR1 and CDR2: SGHTA and FQGTGA. The V and J ends lost 2 bases and 6 bases, in that order; junction bases with no gene match: 10. The CDR3 loop spans 15 amino acids. DNA for the CDR3: TGTGCCAGCAGCTTATCCCCCAGCGGGGTCATCGAGCAGTACTTC. The encoded protein is CASSLSPSGVIEQYF.

J is TRBJ2-1 and V is TRBV19; 10 bases are a match to TRBD2. Germline CDR1 is LNHDA and CDR2 is SQIVND (reference sequence). The CDR3 spans 16 residues. Trimming cost V 10 bases and J 4 bases; bases outside gene matches: 13. The CDR3, as DNA: TGTGCCACCCTAAGGGGTACTAGCGGGGCTTACAATGAGCAGTTCTTC. Its protein product is CATLRGTSGAYNEQFF. The variable domain in full, completed from reference TRBV19 and TRBJ2-1, reads DGGITQSPKYLFRKEGQNVTLSCEQNLNHDAMYWYRQDPGQGLRLIYYSQIVNDFQKGDIAEGYSVSREKKESFPLTVTSAQKNPTAFYLCATLRGTSGAYNEQFFGPGTRLTVL.